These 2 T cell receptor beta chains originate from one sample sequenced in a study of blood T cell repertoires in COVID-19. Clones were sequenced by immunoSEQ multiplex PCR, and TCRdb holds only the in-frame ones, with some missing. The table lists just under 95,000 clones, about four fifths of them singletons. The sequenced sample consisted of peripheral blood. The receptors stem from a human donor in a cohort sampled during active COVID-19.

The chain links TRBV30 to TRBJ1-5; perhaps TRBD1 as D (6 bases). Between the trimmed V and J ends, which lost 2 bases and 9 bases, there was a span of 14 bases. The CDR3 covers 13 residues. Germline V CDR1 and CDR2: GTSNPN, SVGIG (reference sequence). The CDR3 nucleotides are TGTGCCTGGAGTATTTCCCAGGGGTGGCCCCAGCATTTT. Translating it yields CAWSISQGWPQHF. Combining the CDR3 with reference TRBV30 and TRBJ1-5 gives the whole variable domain SQTIHQWPATLVQPVGSPLSLECTVEGTSNPNLYWYRQAAGRGLQLLFYSVGIGQISSEVPQNLSASRPQDRQFILSSKKLLLSDSGFYLCAWSISQGWPQHFGDGTRLSIL.

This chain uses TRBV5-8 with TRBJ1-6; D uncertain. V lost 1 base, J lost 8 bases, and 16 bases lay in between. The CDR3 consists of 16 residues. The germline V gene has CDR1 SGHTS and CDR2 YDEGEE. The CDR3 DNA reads TGTGCCAGCAGCTTGTACGGGAAACAGAAATATTCACCCCTCCACTTT. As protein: CASSLYGKQKYSPLHF.